This TCR beta chain is drawn from a study of cytomegalovirus exposure and HLA in healthy donors. This clone was counted only a few times. The V gene lost 7 bases and the J gene lost 4 bases, with 14 bases spanning the gap. This CDR3 has 14 residues. Germline CDR1 reads SNHLY; CDR2 reads FYNNEI. Both 60 Vbeta primers and 13 Jbeta primers went into the PCR. The method was immunoSEQ multiplex PCR; TCRdb's version includes in-frame clones alone and lacks a portion of them. The sample lists 200,000 to 250,000 clones, about 80% seen once, with less than 3% in the top ten. Sequenced input: PBMCs. The rearrangement links TRBV2 to TRBJ2-1; possible D gene TRBD1, 8 bases. This sequence originates from an older woman in good health and CMV-seropositive. The CDR3 coding sequence is TGTGCCAGCACGATACAGGGGGGGTACAATGAGCAGTTCTTC. It encodes CASTIQGGYNEQFF.